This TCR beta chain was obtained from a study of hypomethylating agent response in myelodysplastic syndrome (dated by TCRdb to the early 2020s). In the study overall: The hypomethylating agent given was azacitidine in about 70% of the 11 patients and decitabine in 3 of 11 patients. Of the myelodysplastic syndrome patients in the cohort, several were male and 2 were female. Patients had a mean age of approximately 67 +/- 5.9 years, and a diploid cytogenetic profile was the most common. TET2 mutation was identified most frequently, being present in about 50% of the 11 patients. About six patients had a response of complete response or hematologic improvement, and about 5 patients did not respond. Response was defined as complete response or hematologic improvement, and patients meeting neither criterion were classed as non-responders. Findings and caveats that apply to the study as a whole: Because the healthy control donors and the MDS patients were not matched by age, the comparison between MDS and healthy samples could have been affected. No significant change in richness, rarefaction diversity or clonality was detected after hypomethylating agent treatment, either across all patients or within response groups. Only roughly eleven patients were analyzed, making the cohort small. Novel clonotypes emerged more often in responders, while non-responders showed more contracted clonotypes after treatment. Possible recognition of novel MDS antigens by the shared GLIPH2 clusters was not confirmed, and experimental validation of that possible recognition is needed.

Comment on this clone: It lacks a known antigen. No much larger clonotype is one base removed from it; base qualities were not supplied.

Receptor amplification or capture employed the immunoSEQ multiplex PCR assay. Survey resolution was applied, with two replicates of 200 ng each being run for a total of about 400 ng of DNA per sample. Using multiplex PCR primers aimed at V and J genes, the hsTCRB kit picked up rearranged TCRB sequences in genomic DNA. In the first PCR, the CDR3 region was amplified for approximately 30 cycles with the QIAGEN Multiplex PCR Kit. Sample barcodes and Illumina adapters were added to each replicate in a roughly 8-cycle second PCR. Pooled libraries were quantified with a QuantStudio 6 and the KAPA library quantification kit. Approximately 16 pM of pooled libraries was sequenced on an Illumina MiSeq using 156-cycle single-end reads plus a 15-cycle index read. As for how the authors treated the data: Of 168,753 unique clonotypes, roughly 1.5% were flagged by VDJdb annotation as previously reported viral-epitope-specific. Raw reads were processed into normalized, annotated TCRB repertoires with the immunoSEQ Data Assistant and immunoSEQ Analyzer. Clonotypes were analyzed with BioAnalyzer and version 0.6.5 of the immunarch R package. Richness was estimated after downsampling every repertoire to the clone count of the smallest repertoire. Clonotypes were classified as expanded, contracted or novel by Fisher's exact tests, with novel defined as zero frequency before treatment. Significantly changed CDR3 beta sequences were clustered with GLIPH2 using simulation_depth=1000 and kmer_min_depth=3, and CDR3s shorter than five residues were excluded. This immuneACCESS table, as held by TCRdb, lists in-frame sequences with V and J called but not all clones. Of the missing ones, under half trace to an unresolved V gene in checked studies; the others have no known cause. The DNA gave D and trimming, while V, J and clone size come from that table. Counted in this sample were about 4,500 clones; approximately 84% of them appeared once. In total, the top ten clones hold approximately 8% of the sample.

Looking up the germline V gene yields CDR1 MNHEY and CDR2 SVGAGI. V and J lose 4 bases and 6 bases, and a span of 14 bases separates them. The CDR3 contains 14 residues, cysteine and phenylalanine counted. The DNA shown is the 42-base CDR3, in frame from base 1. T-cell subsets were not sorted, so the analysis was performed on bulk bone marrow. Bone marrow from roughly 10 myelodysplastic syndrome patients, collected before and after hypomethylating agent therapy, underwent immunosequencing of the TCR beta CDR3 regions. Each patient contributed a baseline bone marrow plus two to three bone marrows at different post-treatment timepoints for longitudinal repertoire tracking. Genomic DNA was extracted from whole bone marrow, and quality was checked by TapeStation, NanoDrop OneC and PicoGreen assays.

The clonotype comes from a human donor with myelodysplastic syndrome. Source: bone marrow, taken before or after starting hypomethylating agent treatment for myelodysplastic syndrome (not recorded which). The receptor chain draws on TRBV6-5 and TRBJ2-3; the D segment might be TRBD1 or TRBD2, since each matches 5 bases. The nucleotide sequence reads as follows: TGTGCCAGCAGTTCCCCCGCGAGGGGTGATACGCAGTATTTT. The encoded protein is CASSSPARGDTQYF.